This is a list of T cell receptor beta chains from one sample in a study of blood T cell repertoires in COVID-19. Profiling relied on immunoSEQ multiplex PCR, and the TCRdb table lists in-frame clones only, not all of them. The sample carries roughly 41,000 clones, around four fifths recorded once. The material sequenced was peripheral blood. The receptors were sampled from a man aged 45-65 years with active COVID-19. CDR3s include the opening cysteine and the closing phenylalanine or tryptophan. Each record gives: clone size, V gene, D gene, J gene, CDR3 DNA, CDR3 protein. A D gene is named only where the DNA matches it firmly. Size is omitted from some rows. Given values are once, few, many or a class for expanded clones.

clone_size: -; v_call: TRBV10-3; d_call: TRBD1; j_call: TRBJ1-1; cdr3_nt: TGTGCCACCAAAGGGACAGCGAACACTGAAGCTTTCTTT; cdr3_aa: CATKGTANTEAFF
clone_size: few; v_call: TRBV10-3; d_call: -; j_call: TRBJ1-4; cdr3_nt: TGTGCCATCAGTCCAGGCGGGGGTGATAATGAAAAACTGTTTTTT; cdr3_aa: CAISPGGGDNEKLFF
clone_size: -; v_call: TRBV5-1; d_call: -; j_call: TRBJ1-1; cdr3_nt: TGCGCCAGCAGCTTGGAAGGGAGTGAAGCTTTCTTT; cdr3_aa: CASSLEGSEAFF
clone_size: -; v_call: TRBV19; d_call: -; j_call: TRBJ1-4; cdr3_nt: TGTGCCAGTAGTCGAAAGGGGAAGGGTTATGAAAAACTGTTTTTT; cdr3_aa: CASSRKGKGYEKLFF
clone_size: once; v_call: TRBV5-1; d_call: TRBD1; j_call: TRBJ2-1; cdr3_nt: TGCGCCAGCAGCAAGGGACAGAACTCCTACAATGAGCAGTTCTTC; cdr3_aa: CASSKGQNSYNEQFF
clone_size: -; v_call: TRBV27; d_call: -; j_call: TRBJ1-2; cdr3_nt: TGTGCCAGCAGTCGAACCGCGGCCCCTTATGGCTACACCTTC; cdr3_aa: CASSRTAAPYGYTF
clone_size: few; v_call: TRBV25-1; d_call: -; j_call: TRBJ2-7; cdr3_nt: TGTGCCAGCAGCACGGGGATGGGATACGAGCAGTACTTC; cdr3_aa: CASSTGMGYEQYF
clone_size: -; v_call: TRBV12-5; d_call: TRBD1; j_call: TRBJ2-7; cdr3_nt: TGTGCTAGTGGTTTAGGACAGGCAAACGAGCAGTACTTC; cdr3_aa: CASGLGQANEQYF
clone_size: -; v_call: TRBV11-2; d_call: -; j_call: TRBJ2-7; cdr3_nt: TGTGCCAGCTGCAAGGGGAACTACGAGCAGTACTTC; cdr3_aa: CASCKGNYEQYF
clone_size: -; v_call: TRBV28; d_call: -; j_call: TRBJ1-6; cdr3_nt: TGTGCCAGCAGTCAGGGGAATTATTCACCCCTCCACTTT; cdr3_aa: CASSQGNYSPLHF
clone_size: -; v_call: TRBV7-9; d_call: TRBD1; j_call: TRBJ2-4; cdr3_nt: TGTGCCAGCAGCTTAGGCGGGACAGGGGGCCGGGGGGACATTCAGTACTTC; cdr3_aa: CASSLGGTGGRGDIQYF
clone_size: -; v_call: TRBV29-1; d_call: TRBD1; j_call: TRBJ1-1; cdr3_nt: TGCAGCGTTGAAAGGGACAGGTTGAACACTGAAGCTTTCTTT; cdr3_aa: CSVERDRLNTEAFF
clone_size: -; v_call: TRBV9; d_call: TRBD1; j_call: TRBJ2-3; cdr3_nt: TGTGCCAGCAGCGTAGCTCCCCAGGGGACAGCAGATACGCAGTATTTT; cdr3_aa: CASSVAPQGTADTQYF
clone_size: -; v_call: TRBV21-1; d_call: -; j_call: TRBJ2-7; cdr3_nt: TGTGCCAGCTGGCGGATGGCTTACGAGCAGTACTTC; cdr3_aa: CASWRMAYEQYF
clone_size: -; v_call: TRBV10-2; d_call: TRBD1; j_call: TRBJ1-3; cdr3_nt: TGCGCCAGCCGAGACAGGGATGGAAACACCATATATTTT; cdr3_aa: CASRDRDGNTIYF
clone_size: -; v_call: TRBV10-3; d_call: -; j_call: TRBJ2-3; cdr3_nt: TGTGCCATCAGTGACCGGAGATCTAGCACAGATACGCAGTATTTT; cdr3_aa: CAISDRRSSTDTQYF
clone_size: -; v_call: TRBV5-1; d_call: -; j_call: TRBJ2-1; cdr3_nt: TGCGCCAGCAGCTTGTCGCCGCAGGGCCAGTTCTTC; cdr3_aa: CASSLSPQGQFF
clone_size: few; v_call: TRBV7-2; d_call: -; j_call: TRBJ2-2; cdr3_nt: TGTGCCAGCAGGGGACAAAACACCGGGGAGCTGTTTTTT; cdr3_aa: CASRGQNTGELFF
clone_size: -; v_call: TRBV27; d_call: -; j_call: TRBJ1-2; cdr3_nt: TGTGCCAGCAGCCCTTTAGGAGGTTCCGATGGCTACACCTTC; cdr3_aa: CASSPLGGSDGYTF
clone_size: -; v_call: TRBV9; d_call: TRBD1; j_call: TRBJ2-1; cdr3_nt: TGTGCCAGCACCCGGGACAGTGAGCAGTTCTTC; cdr3_aa: CASTRDSEQFF
clone_size: -; v_call: TRBV2; d_call: TRBD2; j_call: TRBJ2-1; cdr3_nt: TGTGCCAGCCCTCTAGCGGGGAAATACAATGAGCAGTTCTTC; cdr3_aa: CASPLAGKYNEQFF
clone_size: -; v_call: TRBV4-1; d_call: -; j_call: TRBJ2-7; cdr3_nt: TGCGCCAGCAGCCAACAGGTCATCAACTACGAGCAGTACTTC; cdr3_aa: CASSQQVINYEQYF
clone_size: -; v_call: TRBV15; d_call: -; j_call: TRBJ1-5; cdr3_nt: TGTGCCACCAGCAGAGATGCAGGGTTCAATCAGCCCCAGCATTTT; cdr3_aa: CATSRDAGFNQPQHF
clone_size: -; v_call: TRBV7-9; d_call: -; j_call: TRBJ1-1; cdr3_nt: TGTGCCAGCAGCCCCGAGTCGATGAACACTGAAGCTTTCTTT; cdr3_aa: CASSPESMNTEAFF
clone_size: -; v_call: TRBV6-5; d_call: TRBD1; j_call: TRBJ1-1; cdr3_nt: TGTGCCAGCAGGGGACAGGGGGTGGAGGCTTTCTTT; cdr3_aa: CASRGQGVEAFF
clone_size: -; v_call: TRBV3-1/TRBV3-2; d_call: -; j_call: TRBJ2-7; cdr3_nt: TGTGCCAGCAGTAGGTCGGAGCGTGTTGCGGTTGGCTACGAGCAGTACTTC; cdr3_aa: CASSRSERVAVGYEQYF
clone_size: -; v_call: TRBV19; d_call: TRBD1; j_call: TRBJ2-2; cdr3_nt: TGTGCCAGTAGGAGGGGACAGGGGTCAACCGGGGAGCTGTTTTTT; cdr3_aa: CASRRGQGSTGELFF
clone_size: -; v_call: TRBV7-8; d_call: -; j_call: TRBJ2-7; cdr3_nt: TGTGCCAGCAGCCTTGGTGTCAGCTACGAGCAGTACTTC; cdr3_aa: CASSLGVSYEQYF
clone_size: -; v_call: TRBV15; d_call: TRBD2; j_call: TRBJ2-5; cdr3_nt: TGTGCCACCAGCAGCCTATCTAAGACTAGCTCAGAGACCCAGTACTTC; cdr3_aa: CATSSLSKTSSETQYF
clone_size: -; v_call: TRBV2; d_call: -; j_call: TRBJ2-2; cdr3_nt: TGTGCCAGCAGTGAAGGTCGGGTCACCGGGGAGCTGTTTTTT; cdr3_aa: CASSEGRVTGELFF
clone_size: -; v_call: TRBV4-3; d_call: TRBD1; j_call: TRBJ1-3; cdr3_nt: TGCGCCAGCAGCCAAGATAGGGACAGCTCTGGAAACACCATATATTTT; cdr3_aa: CASSQDRDSSGNTIYF
clone_size: -; v_call: TRBV24-1; d_call: TRBD2; j_call: TRBJ2-2; cdr3_nt: TGTGCCACCAGTGGTGCGGGGGACGGCACCGGGGAGCTGTTTTTT; cdr3_aa: CATSGAGDGTGELFF
clone_size: -; v_call: TRBV28; d_call: TRBD1; j_call: TRBJ1-5; cdr3_nt: TGTGCCAGCAGTTTAGGGTGGGACAGTCAGCACAATCAGCCCCAGCATTTT; cdr3_aa: CASSLGWDSQHNQPQHF
clone_size: -; v_call: TRBV10-3; d_call: TRBD2; j_call: TRBJ2-5; cdr3_nt: TGTGCCATCAGGGGACTAGCGGGGGAGACCCAGTACTTC; cdr3_aa: CAIRGLAGETQYF
clone_size: -; v_call: TRBV5-1; d_call: TRBD1; j_call: TRBJ1-2; cdr3_nt: TGCGCCAGCAGCTTGGGACAGGGGGTTTATGGCTACACCTTC; cdr3_aa: CASSLGQGVYGYTF
clone_size: few; v_call: TRBV19; d_call: -; j_call: TRBJ1-5; cdr3_nt: TGTGCCAGTAGTAAAACAGGGCAACAGCCCCAGCATTTT; cdr3_aa: CASSKTGQQPQHF
clone_size: -; v_call: TRBV18; d_call: TRBD1; j_call: TRBJ2-7; cdr3_nt: TGTGCCAGCTCACCCGCGACAGGGGGAGCCTACGAGCAGTACTTC; cdr3_aa: CASSPATGGAYEQYF
clone_size: -; v_call: TRBV5-4; d_call: TRBD2; j_call: TRBJ2-5; cdr3_nt: TGTGCCAGCAGCTTGGATGCTAGCGGGGGCTCGAAGGAGACCCAGTACTTC; cdr3_aa: CASSLDASGGSKETQYF
clone_size: -; v_call: TRBV28; d_call: TRBD2; j_call: TRBJ2-7; cdr3_nt: TGTGCCAGCAGTTTAAGCGGACTAGCGGGTTCCTACGAGCAGTACTTC; cdr3_aa: CASSLSGLAGSYEQYF
clone_size: -; v_call: TRBV2; d_call: -; j_call: TRBJ2-7; cdr3_nt: TGTGCCAGCAGTGAAGCGGCCGCAGGGGTCTACGAGCAGTACTTC; cdr3_aa: CASSEAAAGVYEQYF
clone_size: -; v_call: TRBV9; d_call: -; j_call: TRBJ1-5; cdr3_nt: TGTGCCAGCAGTTCAACAGGATTTAGCAATCAGCCCCAGCATTTT; cdr3_aa: CASSSTGFSNQPQHF
clone_size: -; v_call: TRBV7-9; d_call: -; j_call: TRBJ2-7; cdr3_nt: TGTGCCAGCAGCGCAGCTAGCTCCTACGAGCAGTACTTC; cdr3_aa: CASSAASSYEQYF